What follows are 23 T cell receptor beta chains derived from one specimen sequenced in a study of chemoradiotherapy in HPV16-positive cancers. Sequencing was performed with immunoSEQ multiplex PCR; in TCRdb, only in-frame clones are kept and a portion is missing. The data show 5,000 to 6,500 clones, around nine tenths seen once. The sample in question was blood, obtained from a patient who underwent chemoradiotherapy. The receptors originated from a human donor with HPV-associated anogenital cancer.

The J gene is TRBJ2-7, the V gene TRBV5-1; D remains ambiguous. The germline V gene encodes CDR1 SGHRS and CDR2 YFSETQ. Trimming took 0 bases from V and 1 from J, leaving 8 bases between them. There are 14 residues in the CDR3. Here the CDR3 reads CASSLAPGSYEQYF. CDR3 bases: TGCGCCAGCAGCTTGGCCCCCGGATCCTACGAGCAGTACTTC.

The CDR3 nucleotides read TGTGCCAGCTCACTCGGACAGGGGGCGACCGGGGAGCTGTTTTTT. Protein product: CASSLGQGATGELFF. The chain joins TRBV18 to TRBJ2-2; 11 bases align to TRBD1. Trimming took 4 bases from V and 5 from J; bases not matched to a gene: 3. CDR1 is KGHSH and CDR2 is LQKENI in the germline V gene. The CDR3 length is 15 residues.

The chain's CDR3 is CASSVAKDLQELFF. In nucleotides, the CDR3 is TGTGCCAGCAGCGTAGCTAAGGACTTGCAGGAGCTGTTTTTT. The V call is TRBV9, the J call TRBJ2-2; a weak D match, TRBD2 (5 bases). V was pared by 0 bases and J by 10 bases, with 13 bases between. This CDR3 region has 14 residues. Germline lookup yields CDR1 SGDLS and CDR2 YYNGEE.

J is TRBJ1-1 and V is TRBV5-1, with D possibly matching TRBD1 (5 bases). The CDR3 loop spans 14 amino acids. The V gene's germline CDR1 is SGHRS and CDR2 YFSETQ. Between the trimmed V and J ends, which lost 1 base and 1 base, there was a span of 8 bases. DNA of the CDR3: TGCGCCAGCAGCTTGCAGACAGCGAACACTGAAGCTTTCTTT. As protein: CASSLQTANTEAFF.

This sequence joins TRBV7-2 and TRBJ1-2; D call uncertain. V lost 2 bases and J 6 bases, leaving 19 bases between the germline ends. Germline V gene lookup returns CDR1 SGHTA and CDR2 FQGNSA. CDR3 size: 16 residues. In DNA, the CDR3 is TGTGCCAGCAGCTTAAATTTGGCGGCTTCTCTCCATGGCTACACCTTC. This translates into CASSLNLAASLHGYTF.

The DNA for the CDR3 is TGTGCCAGCAGTTTTTCTAATAACCTTTACGAGCAGTACTTC. Residues: CASSFSNNLYEQYF. The gene calls are TRBV28 and TRBJ2-7; the D is unclear. The CDR3 loop spans 14 amino acids. CDR1 and CDR2 from the germline V gene are MDHEN and SYDVKM. Trimming took off 3 bases at V and 4 bases at J, with 13 bases between the two ends.

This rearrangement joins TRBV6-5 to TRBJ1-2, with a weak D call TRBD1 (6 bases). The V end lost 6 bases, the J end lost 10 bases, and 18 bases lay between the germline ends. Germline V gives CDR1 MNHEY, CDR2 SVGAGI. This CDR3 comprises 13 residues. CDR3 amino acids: CASRTPGTTSYTF. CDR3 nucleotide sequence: TGTGCCAGCAGGACCCCCGGGACAACCTCCTACACCTTC.

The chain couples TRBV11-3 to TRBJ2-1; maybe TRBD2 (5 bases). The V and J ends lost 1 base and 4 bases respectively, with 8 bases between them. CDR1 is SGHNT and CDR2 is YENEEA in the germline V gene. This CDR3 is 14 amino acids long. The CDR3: CASSLAGVYNEQFF. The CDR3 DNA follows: TGTGCCAGCAGCTTAGCCGGGGTATACAATGAGCAGTTCTTC.

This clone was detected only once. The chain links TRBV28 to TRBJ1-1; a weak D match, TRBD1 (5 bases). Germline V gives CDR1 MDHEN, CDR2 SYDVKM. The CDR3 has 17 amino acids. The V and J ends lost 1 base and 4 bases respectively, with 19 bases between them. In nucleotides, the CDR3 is TGTGCCAGCAGTTTATACCCCCGGGTAGGGGAGGTCACTGAAGCTTTCTTT. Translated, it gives CASSLYPRVGEVTEAFF.

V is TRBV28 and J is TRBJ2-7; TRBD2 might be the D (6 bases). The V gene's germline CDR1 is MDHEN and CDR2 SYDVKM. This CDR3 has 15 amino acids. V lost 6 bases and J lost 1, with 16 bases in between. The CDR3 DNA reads TGTGCCAGCAGGGGAGCGGGCCCAAGTTCCTACGAGCAGTACTTC. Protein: CASRGAGPSSYEQYF.

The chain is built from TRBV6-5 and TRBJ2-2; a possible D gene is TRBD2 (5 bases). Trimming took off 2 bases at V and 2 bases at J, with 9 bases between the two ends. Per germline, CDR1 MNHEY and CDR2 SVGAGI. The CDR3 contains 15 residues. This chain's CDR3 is CASSYGLTNTGELFF. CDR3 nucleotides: TGTGCCAGCAGTTACGGACTCACAAACACCGGGGAGCTGTTTTTT.

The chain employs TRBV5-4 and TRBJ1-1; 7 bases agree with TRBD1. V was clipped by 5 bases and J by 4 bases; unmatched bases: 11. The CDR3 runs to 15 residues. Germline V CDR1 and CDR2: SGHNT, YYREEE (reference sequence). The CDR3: CASRPYQGGSTEAFF. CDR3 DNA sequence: TGTGCCAGCAGGCCTTATCAGGGGGGCTCCACTGAAGCTTTCTTT.

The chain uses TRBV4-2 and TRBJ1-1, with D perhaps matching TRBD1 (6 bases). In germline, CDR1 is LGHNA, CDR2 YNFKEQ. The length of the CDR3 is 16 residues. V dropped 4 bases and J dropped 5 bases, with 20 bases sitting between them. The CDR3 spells CASSPFWGGVETEAFF. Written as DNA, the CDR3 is TGTGCCAGCAGCCCCTTTTGGGGGGGCGTAGAAACTGAAGCTTTCTTT.

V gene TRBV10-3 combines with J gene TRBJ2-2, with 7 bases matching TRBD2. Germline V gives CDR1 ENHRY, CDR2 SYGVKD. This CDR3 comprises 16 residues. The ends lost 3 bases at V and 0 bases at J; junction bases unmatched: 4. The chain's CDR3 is CAISELLAANTGELFF. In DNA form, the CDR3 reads TGTGCCATCAGTGAACTGCTAGCGGCGAACACCGGGGAGCTGTTTTTT.

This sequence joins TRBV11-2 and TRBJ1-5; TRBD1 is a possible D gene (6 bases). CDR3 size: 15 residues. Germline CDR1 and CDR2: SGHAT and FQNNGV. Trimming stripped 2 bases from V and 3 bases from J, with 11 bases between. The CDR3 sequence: CASSLSGAVNQPQHF. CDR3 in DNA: TGTGCCAGCAGCTTATCAGGGGCGGTCAATCAGCCCCAGCATTTT.

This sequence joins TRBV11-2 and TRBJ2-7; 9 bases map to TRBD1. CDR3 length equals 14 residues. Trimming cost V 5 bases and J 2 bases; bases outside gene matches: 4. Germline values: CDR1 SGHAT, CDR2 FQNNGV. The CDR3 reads CASSAGTGPYEQYF. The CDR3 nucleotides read TGTGCCAGCAGCGCCGGGACAGGGCCCTACGAGCAGTACTTC.

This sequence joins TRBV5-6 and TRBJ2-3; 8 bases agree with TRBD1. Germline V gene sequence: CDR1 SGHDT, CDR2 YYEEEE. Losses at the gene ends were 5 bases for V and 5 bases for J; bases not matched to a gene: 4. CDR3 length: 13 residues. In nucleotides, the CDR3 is TGTGCCAGCAGGGCTGGACAGGGAGATACGCAGTATTTT. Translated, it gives CASRAGQGDTQYF.

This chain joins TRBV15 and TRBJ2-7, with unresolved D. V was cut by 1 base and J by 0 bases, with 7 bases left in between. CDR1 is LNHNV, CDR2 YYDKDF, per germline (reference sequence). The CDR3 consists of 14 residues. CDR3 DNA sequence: TGTGCCACCAGCAGAGCCGGCCCCTCCTACGAGCAGTACTTC. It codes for CATSRAGPSYEQYF.

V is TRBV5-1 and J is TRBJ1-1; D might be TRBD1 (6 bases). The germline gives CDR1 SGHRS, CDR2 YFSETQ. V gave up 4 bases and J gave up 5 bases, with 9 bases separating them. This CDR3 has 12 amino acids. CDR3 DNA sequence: TGCGCCAGCAGCGGAGGGGGGACTGAAGCTTTCTTT. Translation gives CASSGGGTEAFF.

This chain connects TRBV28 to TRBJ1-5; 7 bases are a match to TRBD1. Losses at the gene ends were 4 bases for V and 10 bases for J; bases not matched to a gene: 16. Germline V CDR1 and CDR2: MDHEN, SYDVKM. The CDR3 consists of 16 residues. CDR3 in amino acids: CASSSPGGQPETPQHF. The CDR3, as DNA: TGTGCCAGCAGTTCTCCAGGGGGGCAGCCTGAGACTCCCCAGCATTTT.

CDR3: CASTRREASYNEQFF. As DNA, the CDR3 is TGTGCCAGCACCCGGCGGGAGGCGTCCTACAATGAGCAGTTCTTC. The chain uses TRBV9 and TRBJ2-1; 8 bases align to TRBD2. V was pared by 6 bases and J by 1 base, with 6 bases of the junction left unmatched. Per germline, CDR1 SGDLS and CDR2 YYNGEE. The length of the CDR3 is 15 residues.

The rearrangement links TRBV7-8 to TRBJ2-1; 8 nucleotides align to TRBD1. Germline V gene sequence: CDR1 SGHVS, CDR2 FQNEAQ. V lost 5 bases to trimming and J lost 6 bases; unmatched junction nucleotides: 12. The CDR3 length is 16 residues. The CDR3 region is CASSGQGQQAPNEQFF. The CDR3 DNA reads TGTGCCAGCAGCGGACAGGGACAACAGGCTCCCAATGAGCAGTTCTTC.

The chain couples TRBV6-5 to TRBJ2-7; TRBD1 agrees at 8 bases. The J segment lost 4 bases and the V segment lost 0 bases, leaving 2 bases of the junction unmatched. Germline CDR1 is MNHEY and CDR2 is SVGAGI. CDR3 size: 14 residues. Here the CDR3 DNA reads TGTGCCAGCAGTTACTCCCAGGGGGCTTACGAGCAGTACTTC. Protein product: CASSYSQGAYEQYF.